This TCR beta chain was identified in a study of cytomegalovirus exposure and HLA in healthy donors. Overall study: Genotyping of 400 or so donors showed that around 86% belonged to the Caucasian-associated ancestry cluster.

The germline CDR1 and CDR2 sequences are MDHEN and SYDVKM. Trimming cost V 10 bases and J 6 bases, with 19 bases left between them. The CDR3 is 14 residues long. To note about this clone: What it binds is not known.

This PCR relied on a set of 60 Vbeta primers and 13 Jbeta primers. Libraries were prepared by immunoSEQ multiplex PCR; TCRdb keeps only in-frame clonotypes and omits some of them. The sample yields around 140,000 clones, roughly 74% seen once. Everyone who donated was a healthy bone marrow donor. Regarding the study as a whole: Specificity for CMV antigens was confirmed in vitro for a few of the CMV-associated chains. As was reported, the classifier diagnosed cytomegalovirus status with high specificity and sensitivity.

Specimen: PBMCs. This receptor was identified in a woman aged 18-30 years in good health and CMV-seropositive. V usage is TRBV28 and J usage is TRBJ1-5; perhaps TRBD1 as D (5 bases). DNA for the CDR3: TGTGCCATTATGCCTGGAGGGGTCCCTCAGCCCCAGCATTTT. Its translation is CAIMPGGVPQPQHF.